Listed here are 2 T cell receptor beta chains from one sample, sequenced in a study of cytomegalovirus exposure and HLA in healthy donors. The PCR contained 60 Vbeta and 13 Jbeta primers. Repertoires were generated with immunoSEQ multiplex PCR, while TCRdb's copy carries only in-frame clones and drops some. The sample carries some 200,000 clones, roughly 87% recorded once. Sequencing was done on a sample of PBMCs. These TCRs come from a girl under three years old in good health and CMV-seronegative.

This chain links TRBV7-9 with TRBJ2-7, with unresolved D. Looked up from germline, CDR1 is SEHNR and CDR2 is FQNEAQ (reference sequence). This CDR3 is built from 15 residues. V was trimmed by 5 bases and J by 0 bases, leaving 14 bases between them. The CDR3 region has the DNA TGTGCCAGCAGCCACGACCTACGGAGCTCCTACGAGCAGTACTTC. It translates to CASSHDLRSSYEQYF. Filled out from reference TRBV7-9 and TRBJ2-7, the complete variable domain reads DTGVSQNPRHKITKRGQNVTFRCDPISEHNRLYWYRQTLGQGPEFLTYFQNEAQLEKSRLLSDRFSAERPKGSFSTLEIQRTEQGDSAMYLCASSHDLRSSYEQYFGPGTRLTVT.

This chain joins TRBV25-1 and TRBJ2-7, with a possible D match to TRBD1 (6 bases). V lost 6 bases to trimming and J lost 2 bases, with 14 bases between them. Germline V lookup: CDR1 MGHDK, CDR2 SYGVNS. The CDR3 spans 14 residues. CDR3 sequence: CASSTQGKTYEQYF. In DNA form, the CDR3 reads TGTGCCAGCAGCACTCAGGGGAAAACCTACGAGCAGTACTTC.